A selection of T cell receptor beta chains follows, all from one sample in a study of blood T cells in healthy people across ages. A single record per CDR3 protein comes from TCRdb applying MiXCR to the 5' RACE reads. This table holds roughly 720,000 distinct CDR3 sequences, roughly 53% found once. The sequencing input was blood. These receptors came from an elderly man in good health. Both conserved end residues are part of each CDR3. The D gene is left open where the match is weak. Part of the rows lack a size; the others show once, few, many or a class for expanded clones.

D gene,V gene,clone size,CDR3 length,J gene,CDR3 protein,CDR3 DNA
NA,TRBV27,NA,13,TRBJ2-7,CASSMDRSYEQYF,TGTGCCAGCAGTATGGACAGATCCTACGAGCAGTACTTC
TRBD1,TRBV20-1,NA,15,TRBJ1-5,CSARDGGQGSQPQHF,TGCAGTGCTAGAGATGGGGGACAGGGTAGCCAGCCCCAGCATTTT
NA,TRBV12-3/TRBV12-4,NA,14,TRBJ1-1,CASSFQGIGTEAFF,TGTGCCAGCAGTTTCCAAGGGATTGGCACTGAAGCTTTCTTT
TRBD1,TRBV20-1,few,17,TRBJ2-6,CSADPGQGASGANVLTF,TGCAGTGCTGATCCGGGACAGGGGGCGTCTGGGGCCAACGTCCTGACTTTC
NA,TRBV29-1,few,14,TRBJ2-7,CSVKNNSAMYEQYF,TGCAGCGTTAAAAACAATTCCGCCATGTACGAGCAGTACTTC
TRBD1,TRBV28,NA,15,TRBJ2-7,CASRPYGQGAAEQYF,TGTGCCAGCAGACCCTACGGACAGGGGGCCGCGGAGCAGTACTTC
NA,TRBV6-1,NA,18,TRBJ2-5,CASSTGTLPSGRGETQYF,TGTGCCAGCAGTACCGGGACCCTGCCCAGCGGACGTGGGGAGACCCAGTACTTC
NA,TRBV12-3/TRBV12-4,NA,12,TRBJ2-7,CASRGGTNEQYF,TGTGCCAGCAGGGGTGGGACCAATGAGCAGTACTTC
TRBD1,TRBV4-2,NA,15,TRBJ1-2,CASSQASGTGVGYTF,TGTGCCAGCAGCCAAGCCTCCGGGACAGGGGTTGGCTACACCTTC
NA,TRBV6-5,once,14,TRBJ2-7,CASSSGLTPYEQYF,TGCGCCAGCAGTTCGGGACTTACCCCCTACGAGCAGTACTTC
TRBD2,TRBV9,NA,16,TRBJ2-7,CASSGSTSGSSYEQYF,TGTGCCAGCAGCGGATCAACTAGCGGAAGCTCCTACGAGCAGTACTTC
NA,TRBV3-1,NA,12,TRBJ1-2,CASSQTDGGYTF,TGTGCCAGCAGCCAGACGGACGGAGGCTACACCTTC
NA,TRBV6-1,few,17,TRBJ2-4,CASSGPGGALAKNIQYF,TGTGCCAGCAGTGGGCCGGGTGGGGCTCTAGCCAAAAACATTCAGTACTTC
NA,TRBV6-5,few,13,TRBJ1-2,CASSYHVNYGYTF,TGTGCCAGCAGTTACCACGTTAACTATGGCTACACCTTC
NA,TRBV6-2/TRBV6-3,few,15,TRBJ2-3,CASTSPGEGTDTQYF,TGTGCCAGCACCTCACCCGGGGAGGGCACAGATACGCAGTATTTT
TRBD1,TRBV7-2,few,17,TRBJ2-1,CASSPYSRQGAVDEQFF,TGTGCCAGCAGCCCCTATTCAAGACAGGGAGCCGTAGATGAGCAGTTCTTC
NA,TRBV6-2/TRBV6-3,NA,14,TRBJ2-5,CASSRGWGRETQYF,TGTGCCAGCAGTAGAGGATGGGGTCGGGAGACCCAGTACTTC
NA,TRBV6-6,NA,15,TRBJ2-2,CASSYKTVNTGVLFF,TGTGCCAGCAGTTACAAGACAGTTAACACCGGGGTGCTGTTTTTT
TRBD2,TRBV27,NA,15,TRBJ2-1,CASSFFGRAYNEQFF,TGTGCCAGCAGTTTCTTCGGGAGGGCCTACAATGAGCAGTTCTTC
TRBD2,TRBV29-1,few,13,TRBJ2-7,CSVGGLAGAEQYF,TGCAGCGTTGGGGGACTAGCGGGAGCCGAGCAGTACTTC
NA,TRBV4-1,many,12,TRBJ2-1,CASSQGRNEQFF,TGCGCCAGCAGCCAAGGGAGAAATGAGCAGTTCTTC
TRBD1,TRBV29-1,few,13,TRBJ2-1,CSVGDRGPGEQFF,TGCAGCGTTGGGGACAGGGGGCCGGGTGAGCAGTTCTTC